These 11 T cell receptor beta chains originate from one sample sequenced in a study of CD8+ T cells in alopecia areata. Treatment here: oral pan-JAK inhibitor, 5-10 mg twice daily. Extraction and reverse transcription of RNA yielded cDNA as the sequencing template. The method was immunoSEQ multiplex PCR; TCRdb's version includes in-frame clones alone and lacks a portion of them. The data contain 150,000 to 200,000 clones, around 64% of them singletons. The material was CD4+ T cells sorted from blood, obtained around week 50, from a patient treated with tofacitinib. The source of these receptors is a human donor with alopecia areata.

This chain joins TRBV5-6 and TRBJ2-5; D may be TRBD1 (5 bases). Trimming cost V 0 bases and J 4 bases, with 7 bases left between them. This CDR3 spans 13 amino acids. Looked up from germline, CDR1 is SGHDT and CDR2 is YYEEEE. DNA for the CDR3: TGTGCCAGCAGCTTGGGCAGGGCAGAGACCCAGTACTTC. Translating it yields CASSLGRAETQYF.

The rearrangement joins TRBV7-9 to TRBJ1-2; possible D gene TRBD1, 5 bases. The V end lost 0 bases, the J end lost 5 bases, and 19 bases lay between the germline ends. The CDR3 spans 17 residues. Germline loops: CDR1 SEHNR, CDR2 FQNEAQ (reference sequence). The CDR3 bases are TGTGCCAGCAGCTTAGCGCTAGGGGCTAGCACATCATATGGCTACACCTTC. Translated, it gives CASSLALGASTSYGYTF.

The chain recombines TRBV6-1 with TRBJ1-5; TRBD1 aligns across 8 bases. The germline CDR1 and CDR2 sequences are MNHNS and SASEGT. The CDR3 has 15 amino acids. V gave up 8 bases and J gave up 0 bases; unmatched junction bases: 6. The CDR3 nucleotides read TGTGCCAGCCGGGACAGGAGAGATAGCAATCAGCCCCAGCATTTT. Its translation is CASRDRRDSNQPQHF.

V gene TRBV7-2 combines with J gene TRBJ2-5, with D perhaps matching TRBD2 (6 bases). The CDR3 runs 12 residues. Germline V gene sequence: CDR1 SGHTA, CDR2 FQGNSA. Between the trimmed V and J ends, which lost 5 bases and 10 bases, there was a span of 14 bases. In nucleotides, the CDR3 is TGTGCCAGCAGCCCAGGGACTTTAGGCCAGTACTTC. Translated: CASSPGTLGQYF.

In DNA form, the CDR3 reads TGTGCCAGCAGCGTTGAAACTAATGAAAAACTGTTTTTT. Its protein product is CASSVETNEKLFF. The rearrangement joins TRBV9 to TRBJ1-4; no clear D. The germline CDR1 and CDR2 sequences are SGDLS and YYNGEE. The V end lost 2 bases, the J end lost 1 base, and 3 bases lay between the germline ends. The CDR3 runs 13 residues.

This clone has only a few counts. This chain links TRBV7-2 with TRBJ2-7, with a weak D call TRBD1 (6 bases). The CDR3 totals 13 residues. CDR1 is SGHTA and CDR2 is FQGNSA in the germline V gene. V was pared by 7 bases and J by 7 bases, with 17 bases between. CDR3 nucleotides: TGTGCCAGCACCTCGACAGGAATTGGGGAGCAGTACTTC. It codes for CASTSTGIGEQYF.

This clone was seen more than once but under ten times. This chain connects TRBV7-9 to TRBJ1-4; D is ambiguous. Trimming removed 5 bases from V and 2 bases from J, with 15 bases in between. CDR1 is SEHNR, CDR2 FQNEAQ, per germline (reference sequence). CDR3 length: 16 amino acids. In DNA form, the CDR3 reads TGTGCCAGCAGCCAACAAAACTTGGTTACTAATGAAAAACTGTTTTTT. Its protein is CASSQQNLVTNEKLFF.

The V gene is TRBV10-2, the J gene TRBJ1-1; no reliable D call. Trimming took 3 bases from V and 6 from J, leaving 5 bases between them. Looked up from germline, CDR1 is WSHSY and CDR2 is SAAADI. The CDR3 is 11 residues long. CDR3: CASSEVAEAFF. The CDR3 DNA reads as TGCGCCAGCAGTGAAGTGGCTGAAGCTTTCTTT.

V is TRBV30 and J is TRBJ1-2; a possible D gene is TRBD1 (6 bases). Germline assignment: CDR1 GTSNPN and CDR2 SVGIG (reference sequence). The CDR3 runs to 12 residues. The V end was cut by 4 bases, the J end by 12 bases, with 18 bases between. CDR3 DNA: TGTGCCTGGATGGACAGAGCGGGGTCCGACACCTTC. Translated: CAWMDRAGSDTF.

This clone was picked up a small number of times. The V call is TRBV2, the J call TRBJ2-7; D call uncertain. The CDR3 loop spans 13 amino acids. The germline CDR1 and CDR2 sequences are SNHLY and FYNNEI. V lost 6 bases and J 2 bases, leaving 11 bases between the germline ends. The CDR3 region has the DNA TGTGCCAGCAGCGCAAACCCTGCCTACGAGCAGTACTTC. Its translation: CASSANPAYEQYF.

V is TRBV29-1 and J is TRBJ2-3; 12 bases match TRBD2. The V and J ends lost 1 base and 5 bases, in that order; junction bases with no gene match: 10. In germline, CDR1 is SQVTM, CDR2 ANQGSEA. CDR3 length equals 17 residues. The CDR3 is CSVEGELAGGGLDTQYF. CDR3 nucleotide sequence: TGCAGCGTTGAAGGAGAACTAGCGGGGGGAGGACTAGATACGCAGTATTTT.